The 2 T cell receptor beta chains below all came from one sample that was sequenced in a study of long-term antiretroviral therapy in people with HIV. Survey-level resolution applied to immunoSEQ assay v3.0. Clones were read by immunoSEQ multiplex PCR, and TCRdb kept only the in-frame ones, dropping some. The sample holds over 8,500 clones; around 73% are singletons and the top ten take approximately 13%. Sequencing was performed on unsorted PBMCs, taken 0.4 years before starting antiretroviral therapy. The receptors shown here come from a man younger than 45 with HIV.

A single count supports this clone. The chain joins TRBV28 to TRBJ1-1; 7 bases match TRBD1. Looked up from germline, CDR1 is MDHEN and CDR2 is SYDVKM. Trimming removed 5 bases from V and 4 bases from J; junction bases left unmatched: 7. CDR3 length: 14 residues. The CDR3 nucleotides read TGTGCCAGCAGTGGAGCAGGGGGAGCCACTGAAGCTTTCTTT. Protein product: CASSGAGGATEAFF.

In nucleotides, the CDR3 is TGTGCCAGCAGTTACTCCCAGGGGGCGCGGAATTCACCCCTCCACTTT. Translating gives CASSYSQGARNSPLHF. The chain recombines TRBV6-5 with TRBJ1-6; 8 bases are shared with TRBD1. J was trimmed by 7 bases and V by 0 bases; bases with no gene match: 5. Per the germline V gene, CDR1 is MNHEY and CDR2 is SVGAGI. The CDR3 is 16 residues long.